Listed below are T cell receptor beta chains from one sample, sequenced in a study of T-cell reconstitution after alpha-beta-depleted transplantation in children. TCRdb re-called the PCR reads with MiXCR, one entry per CDR3 protein. The sample carries 250,000 to 300,000 distinct CDR3 sequences, less than 9.5% recorded once. This material consisted of peripheral blood, taken 360 days after TCRalphabeta/CD19-depleted stem cell transplant. The receptors were sampled from a female patient between 2 and 10 years old who had a stem cell transplant for Fanconi anemia, so the T cells may come from the graft donor. The CDR3 runs from the conserved cysteine through the conserved F or W. A D gene is named only where the DNA matches it firmly. Size is omitted from some rows. Given values are once, few, many or a class for expanded clones.

V gene	D gene	clone size	J gene	CDR3 protein	CDR3 DNA
TRBV6-2/TRBV6-3	-	many	TRBJ1-1	CASSYGAAEAFF	TGTGCCAGCAGTTACGGGGCGGCTGAAGCTTTCTTT
TRBV28	-	large	TRBJ2-7	CASSFDRTYEQYF	TGTGCCAGCAGTTTTGACAGGACTTACGAGCAGTACTTC
TRBV25-1	TRBD1	few	TRBJ1-4	CASRALDRGNEKLFF	TGTGCCAGCAGGGCACTGGACAGGGGGAATGAAAAACTGTTTTTT
TRBV7-2	TRBD2	-	TRBJ2-5	CASSLAGAGDETQYF	TGTGCCAGCAGCTTAGCGGGAGCGGGGGATGAGACCCAGTACTTC
TRBV27	-	few	TRBJ2-7	CASSLIGTPGEQYF	TGTGCCAGCAGTTTGATTGGAACACCCGGGGAGCAGTACTTC
TRBV4-3	TRBD1	many	TRBJ1-1	CASSQLRQGTEAFF	TGCGCCAGCAGCCAGCTTAGACAGGGGACTGAAGCTTTCTTT
TRBV20-1	-	many	TRBJ1-1	CSARDKWTVNTEAFF	TGCAGTGCTAGAGATAAATGGACGGTGAACACTGAAGCTTTCTTT
TRBV24-1	-	-	TRBJ2-3	CATSQDSLTDTQYF	TGTGCCACCAGCCAGGACAGCCTCACAGATACGCAGTATTTT
TRBV28	-	-	TRBJ2-3	CASSVFGRPSTDTQYF	TGTGCCAGCTCTGTCTTCGGCAGACCGAGCACAGATACGCAGTATTTT
TRBV7-3	TRBD2	many	TRBJ2-3	CASSRHLAGGLDTQYF	TGTGCCAGCAGCCGGCATCTAGCGGGGGGATTAGATACGCAGTATTTT
TRBV6-1	-	few	TRBJ1-1	CASVRGGTYLGTEAFF	TGTGCCAGCGTGAGGGGGGGGACCTACCTGGGTACTGAAGCTTTCTTT
TRBV9	-	many	TRBJ1-2	CASSEGHSYGYTF	TGTGCCAGCAGCGAAGGACATTCTTATGGCTACACCTTC
TRBV18	-	many	TRBJ2-7	CASSPGQHDEQYF	TGTGCCAGCTCACCCGGACAGCACGACGAGCAGTACTTC
TRBV20-1	-	many	TRBJ2-5	CSASEGWLGETQYF	TGCAGTGCTAGCGAGGGATGGCTAGGAGAGACCCAGTACTTC
TRBV5-1	-	-	TRBJ2-3	CASSPDLRLAHTQYF	TGCGCCAGCAGCCCGGACCTCAGACTTGCCCATACGCAGTATTTT
TRBV7-9	TRBD1	-	TRBJ1-4	CASSSGDRGSREKLFF	TGTGCCAGCAGCTCAGGGGACAGGGGGTCGCGGGAAAAACTGTTTTTT
TRBV27	-	many	TRBJ1-2	CASSASWPANYGYTF	TGTGCCAGCAGTGCCTCTTGGCCTGCTAACTATGGCTACACCTTC
TRBV29-1	-	many	TRBJ2-1	CSGKLAYNEQFF	TGCAGCGGAAAACTAGCTTACAATGAGCAGTTCTTC
TRBV20-1	TRBD1	-	TRBJ1-5	CSAGLAGGRYQPQHF	TGCAGTGCTGGGCTAGCAGGGGGGCGATATCAGCCCCAGCATTTT
TRBV25-1	-	many	TRBJ2-1	CASSELPYNEQFF	TGTGCCAGCAGTGAATTACCCTACAATGAGCAGTTCTTC
TRBV3-1	TRBD1	few	TRBJ1-1	CASRLTGTGVGAFF	TGTGCCAGCAGGTTAACCGGGACAGGGGTAGGAGCTTTCTTT
TRBV14	TRBD2	-	TRBJ2-1	CASSRGRGGGYNEQFF	TGTGCCAGCAGCCGGGGTAGGGGCGGGGGCTACAATGAGCAGTTCTTC
TRBV5-1	TRBD1	-	TRBJ2-1	CASSPGTGHSYNEQFF	TGCGCCAGCAGCCCCGGGACAGGGCACTCCTACAATGAGCAGTTCTTC
TRBV7-8	TRBD1	many	TRBJ1-4	CASSPRGRGEKLFF	TGTGCCAGCAGCCCCAGGGGGCGGGGTGAAAAACTGTTTTTT
TRBV27	-	many	TRBJ2-1	CASSLSSSTLEGEQFF	TGTGCCAGCAGTTTAAGTTCCTCGACCTTAGAGGGTGAGCAGTTCTTC
TRBV11-2	TRBD2	many	TRBJ2-4	CASSLGISGDGDIQYF	TGTGCCAGCAGCTTAGGAATTAGCGGGGATGGGGACATTCAGTACTTC
TRBV6-2/TRBV6-3	TRBD1	-	TRBJ1-4	CASSPRQGREKLFF	TGTGCCAGCAGCCCGAGACAGGGAAGAGAAAAACTGTTTTTT
TRBV7-2	-	many	TRBJ1-2	CASSLYGYTF	TGTGCCAGCAGCTTATATGGCTACACCTTC